The 3 T cell receptor beta chains below come from one sample, sequenced in a study of T cells after yellow fever vaccination. TCRdb redid the calling of the 5' RACE reads with MiXCR, one entry per CDR3 protein. The sample shows 340,000 or so distinct CDR3 sequences, around 12% of them seen only once. Here the sequenced sample was CD4+ T cells sorted from PBMCs, taken 15 days after the yellow fever booster vaccination. All receptors come from a man younger than 35 who received the YFV17D yellow fever vaccine.

The rearrangement joins TRBV20-1 to TRBJ1-6; unclear D gene. Germline CDR1 and CDR2: DFQATT and SNEGSKA (reference sequence). V lost 4 bases, J lost 8 bases, and 12 bases lay in between. This CDR3 is 13 amino acids long. CDR3 DNA sequence: TGCAGTGCTACCCCAGACCGCGATTCACCCCTCCACTTT. As protein: CSATPDRDSPLHF.

At least ten counts were recorded for this clonotype. The chain employs TRBV5-1 and TRBJ2-5; 7 bases are a match to TRBD2. Per the germline V gene, CDR1 is SGHRS and CDR2 is YFSETQ. The CDR3 loop spans 15 amino acids. V was pared by 7 bases and J by 5 bases, with 14 bases of the junction left unmatched. The CDR3 spells CASHTTAGTWETQYF. The CDR3 nucleotides are TGCGCCAGCCATACGACAGCGGGGACGTGGGAGACCCAGTACTTC.

This clonotype has a handful of counts. The chain joins TRBV9 to TRBJ2-7, with D perhaps matching TRBD2 (5 bases). There are 15 residues in the CDR3. Germline lookup yields CDR1 SGDLS and CDR2 YYNGEE. V lost 0 bases and J lost 2, with 12 bases in between. The CDR3 reads CASSVGPRGPYEQYF. Written as DNA, the CDR3 is TGTGCCAGCAGCGTAGGGCCCCGCGGGCCCTACGAGCAGTACTTC.